One TCR beta chain is described in this entry. Its matching antigen is unknown. The assay was run at deep level. Using immunoSEQ multiplex PCR, the repertoire was profiled, and TCRdb retains in-frame clones only, with some absent. This repertoire shows hundreds of thousands of clones, around 93% found once; its top ten account for around 24%. These data come from a study of shared clonotypes between healthy human individuals. Study-level information: Every donor yielded three CD4 naive, three CD4 memory, two CD8 naive and one CD8 memory plate.

J lost 4 bases, V lost 6 bases, and 12 bases had no gene match. The CDR3 has 15 residues. Looked up from germline, CDR1 is KGHSH and CDR2 is LQKENI. CD8 cells regarded as naive lacked CD45RO, were positively chosen for CCR7, and omitted terminally differentiated effector memory CD45RA+ cells. Overall study results and limits: Clonotype sharing among donors was thought likely to change with sequencing depth.

The sequencing sample was made of naive CD8+ T cells sorted from blood. This receptor was obtained from a man younger than 45 in good health. The chain employs TRBV18 and TRBJ2-7; 7 positions agree with TRBD2. The CDR3 DNA reads TGTGCCAGCTCGAGAGCGGGATCTCCTGCTTACGAGCAGTACTTC. It codes for CASSRAGSPAYEQYF.